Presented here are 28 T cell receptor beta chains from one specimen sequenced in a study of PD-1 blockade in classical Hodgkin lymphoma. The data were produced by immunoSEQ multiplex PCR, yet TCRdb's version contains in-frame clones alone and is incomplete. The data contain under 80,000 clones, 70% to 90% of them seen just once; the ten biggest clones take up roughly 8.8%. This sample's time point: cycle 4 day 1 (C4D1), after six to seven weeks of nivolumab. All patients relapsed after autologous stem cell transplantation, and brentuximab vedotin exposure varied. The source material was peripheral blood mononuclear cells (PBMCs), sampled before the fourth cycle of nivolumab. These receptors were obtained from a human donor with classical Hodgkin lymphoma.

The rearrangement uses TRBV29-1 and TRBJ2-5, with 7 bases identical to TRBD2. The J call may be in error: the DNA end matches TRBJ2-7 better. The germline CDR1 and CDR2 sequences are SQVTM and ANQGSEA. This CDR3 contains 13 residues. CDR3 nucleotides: TGCAGCGTTGTGGCGGGAGTCAACTACGAGCAGTACTTC. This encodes CSVVAGVNYEQYF.

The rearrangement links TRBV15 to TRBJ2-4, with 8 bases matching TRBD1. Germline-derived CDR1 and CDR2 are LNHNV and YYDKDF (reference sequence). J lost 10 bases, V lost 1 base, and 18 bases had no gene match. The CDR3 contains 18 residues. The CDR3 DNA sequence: TGTGCCACCAGCAGAGGCATTTCAGGGGGCGTGAACCCAAGGATTCAGTACTTC. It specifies CATSRGISGGVNPRIQYF.

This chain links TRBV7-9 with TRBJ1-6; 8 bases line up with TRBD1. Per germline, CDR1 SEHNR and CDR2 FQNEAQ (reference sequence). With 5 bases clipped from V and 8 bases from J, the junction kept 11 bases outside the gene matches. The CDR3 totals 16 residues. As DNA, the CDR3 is TGTGCCAGCAGCCTCTCCGGGACAGGCCAACATTCACCCCTCCACTTT. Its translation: CASSLSGTGQHSPLHF. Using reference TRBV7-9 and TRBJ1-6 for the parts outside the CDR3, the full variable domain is DTGVSQNPRHKITKRGQNVTFRCDPISEHNRLYWYRQTLGQGPEFLTYFQNEAQLEKSRLLSDRFSAERPKGSFSTLEIQRTEQGDSAMYLCASSLSGTGQHSPLHFGNGTRLTVT.

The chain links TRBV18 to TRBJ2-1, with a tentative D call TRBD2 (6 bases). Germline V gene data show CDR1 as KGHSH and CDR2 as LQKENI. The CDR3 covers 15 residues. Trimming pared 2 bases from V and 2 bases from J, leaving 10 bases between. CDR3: CASSPRRVPYNEQFF. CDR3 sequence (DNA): TGTGCCAGCTCACCAAGGAGGGTACCCTACAATGAGCAGTTCTTC.

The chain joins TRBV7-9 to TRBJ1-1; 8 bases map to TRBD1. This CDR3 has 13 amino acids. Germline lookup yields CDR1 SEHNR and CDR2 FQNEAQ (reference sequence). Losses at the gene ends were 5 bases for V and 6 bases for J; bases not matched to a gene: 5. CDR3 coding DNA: TGTGCCAGCAGCCGGACAGGGAGCGCTGAAGCTTTCTTT. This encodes CASSRTGSAEAFF.

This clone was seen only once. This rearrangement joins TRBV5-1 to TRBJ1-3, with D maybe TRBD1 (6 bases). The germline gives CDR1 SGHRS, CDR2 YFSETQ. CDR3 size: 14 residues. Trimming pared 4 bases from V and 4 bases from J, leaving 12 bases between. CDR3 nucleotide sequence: TGCGCCAGCAGCATGACAGGACCGGGAAACACCATATATTTT. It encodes CASSMTGPGNTIYF.

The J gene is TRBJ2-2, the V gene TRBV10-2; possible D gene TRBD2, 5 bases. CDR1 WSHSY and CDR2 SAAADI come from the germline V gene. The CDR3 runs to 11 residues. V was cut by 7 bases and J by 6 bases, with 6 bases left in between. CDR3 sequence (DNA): TGCGCCAGCACCGGGGCCGGGGAGCTGTTTTTT. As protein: CASTGAGELFF.

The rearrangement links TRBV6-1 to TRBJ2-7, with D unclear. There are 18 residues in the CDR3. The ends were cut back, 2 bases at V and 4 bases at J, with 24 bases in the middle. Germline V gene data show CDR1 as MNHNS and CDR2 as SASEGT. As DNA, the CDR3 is TGTGCCAGCAGTGAATTCACCGTTCAGGCGCTGGGTCTGTACGAGCAGTACTTC. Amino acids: CASSEFTVQALGLYEQYF.

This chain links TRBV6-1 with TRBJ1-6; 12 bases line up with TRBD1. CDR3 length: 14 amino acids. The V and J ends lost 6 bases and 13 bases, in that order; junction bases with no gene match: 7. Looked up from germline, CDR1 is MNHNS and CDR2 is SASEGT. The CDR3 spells CASRSGTGGFPLHF. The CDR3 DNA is TGTGCCAGCAGATCCGGGACAGGGGGCTTTCCCCTCCACTTT.

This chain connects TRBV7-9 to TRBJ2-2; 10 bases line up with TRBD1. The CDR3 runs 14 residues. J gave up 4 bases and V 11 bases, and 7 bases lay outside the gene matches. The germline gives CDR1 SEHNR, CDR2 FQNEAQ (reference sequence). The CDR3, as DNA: TGTGCCCCTGGGAGACAGGGGGCCACCGGGGAGCTGTTTTTT. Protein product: CAPGRQGATGELFF.

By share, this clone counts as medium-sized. The CDR3 bases are TGTGCCAGCAGTGAGGGCAGGGGGGCAACTGAAGCTTTCTTT. It specifies CASSEGRGATEAFF. The chain links TRBV2 to TRBJ1-1; TRBD1 matches at 7 bases. V lost 3 bases, J lost 5 bases, and 6 bases stayed unmatched. CDR1 and CDR2 (germline): SNHLY, FYNNEI. There are 14 residues in the CDR3.

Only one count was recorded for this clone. As DNA, the CDR3 is TGTGCCAGCAGCTCCGACAGGGGGGATTCACCCCTCCACTTT. Translation: CASSSDRGDSPLHF. The chain combines TRBV9 with TRBJ1-6; TRBD1 agrees at 9 bases. V shed 4 bases, J shed 8 bases, and the junction held 4 bases outside the gene matches. The CDR3 covers 14 residues. Germline V gene lookup returns CDR1 SGDLS and CDR2 YYNGEE.

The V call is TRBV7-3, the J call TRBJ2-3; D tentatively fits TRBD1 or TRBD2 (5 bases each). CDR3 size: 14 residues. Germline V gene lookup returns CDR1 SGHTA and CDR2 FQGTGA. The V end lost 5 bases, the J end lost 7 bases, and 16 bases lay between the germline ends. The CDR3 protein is CASSLFRDPNTQYF. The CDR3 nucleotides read TGTGCCAGCAGCCTTTTTCGGGACCCTAATACGCAGTATTTT.

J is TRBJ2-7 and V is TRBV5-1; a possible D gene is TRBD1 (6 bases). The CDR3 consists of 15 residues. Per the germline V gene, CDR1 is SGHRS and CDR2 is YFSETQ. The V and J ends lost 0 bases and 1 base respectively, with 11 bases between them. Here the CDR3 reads CASSLAGTLSYEQYF. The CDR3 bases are TGCGCCAGCAGCTTGGCCGGGACACTTTCCTACGAGCAGTACTTC.

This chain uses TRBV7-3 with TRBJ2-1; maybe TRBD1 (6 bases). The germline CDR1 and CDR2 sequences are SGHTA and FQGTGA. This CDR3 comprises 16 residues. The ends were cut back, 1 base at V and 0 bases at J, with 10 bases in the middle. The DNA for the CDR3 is TGTGCCAGCAGCTTAATGGGGGCCCGCTCCTACAATGAGCAGTTCTTC. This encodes CASSLMGARSYNEQFF.

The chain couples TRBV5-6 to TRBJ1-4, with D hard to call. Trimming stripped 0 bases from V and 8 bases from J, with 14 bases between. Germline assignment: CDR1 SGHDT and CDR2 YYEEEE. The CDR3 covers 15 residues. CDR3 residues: CASSLGGRSQEKLFF. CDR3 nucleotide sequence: TGTGCCAGCAGCTTGGGGGGAAGGTCCCAGGAAAAACTGTTTTTT.

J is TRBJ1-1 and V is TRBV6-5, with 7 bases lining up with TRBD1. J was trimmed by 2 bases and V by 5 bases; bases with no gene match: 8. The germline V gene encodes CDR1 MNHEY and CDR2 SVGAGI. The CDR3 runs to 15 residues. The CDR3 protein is CASSPTGAGNTEAFF. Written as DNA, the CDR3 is TGTGCCAGCAGTCCAACAGGGGCAGGAAACACTGAAGCTTTCTTT.

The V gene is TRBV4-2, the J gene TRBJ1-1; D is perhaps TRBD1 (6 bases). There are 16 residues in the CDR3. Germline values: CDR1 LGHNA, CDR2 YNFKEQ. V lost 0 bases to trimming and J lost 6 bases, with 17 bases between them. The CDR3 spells CASSQDPGSGASEAFF. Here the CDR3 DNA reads TGTGCCAGCAGCCAAGATCCGGGGTCAGGGGCCTCTGAAGCTTTCTTT.

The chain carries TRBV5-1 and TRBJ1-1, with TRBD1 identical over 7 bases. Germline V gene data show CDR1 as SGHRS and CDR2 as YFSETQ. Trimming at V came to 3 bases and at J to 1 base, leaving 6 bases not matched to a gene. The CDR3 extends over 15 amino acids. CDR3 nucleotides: TGCGCCAGCAGCTCGCGGACAGGACCGAACACTGAAGCTTTCTTT. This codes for CASSSRTGPNTEAFF.

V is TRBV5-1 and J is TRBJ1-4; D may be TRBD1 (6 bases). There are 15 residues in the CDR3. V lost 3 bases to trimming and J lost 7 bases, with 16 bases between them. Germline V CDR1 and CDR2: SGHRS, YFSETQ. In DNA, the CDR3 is TGCGCCAGCAGCTCGATAACAGGGATGGGTGAAAAACTGTTTTTT. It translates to CASSSITGMGEKLFF.

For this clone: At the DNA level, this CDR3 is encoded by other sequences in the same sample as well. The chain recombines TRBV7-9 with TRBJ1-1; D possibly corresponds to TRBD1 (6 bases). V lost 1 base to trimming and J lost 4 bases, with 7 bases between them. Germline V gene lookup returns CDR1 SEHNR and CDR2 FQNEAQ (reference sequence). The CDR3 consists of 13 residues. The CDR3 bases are TGTGCCAGCAGCTTAGAAGGGGGCACTGAAGCTTTCTTT. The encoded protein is CASSLEGGTEAFF. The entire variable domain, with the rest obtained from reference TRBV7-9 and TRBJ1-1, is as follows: DTGVSQNPRHKITKRGQNVTFRCDPISEHNRLYWYRQTLGQGPEFLTYFQNEAQLEKSRLLSDRFSAERPKGSFSTLEIQRTEQGDSAMYLCASSLEGGTEAFFGQGTRLTVV.

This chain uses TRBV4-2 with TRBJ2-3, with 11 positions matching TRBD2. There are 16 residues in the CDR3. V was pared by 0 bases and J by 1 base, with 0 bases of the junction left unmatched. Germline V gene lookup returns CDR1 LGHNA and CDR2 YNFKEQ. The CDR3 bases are TGTGCCAGCAGCCAAGAACTAGCGGGGGGCACAGATACGCAGTATTTT. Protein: CASSQELAGGTDTQYF.

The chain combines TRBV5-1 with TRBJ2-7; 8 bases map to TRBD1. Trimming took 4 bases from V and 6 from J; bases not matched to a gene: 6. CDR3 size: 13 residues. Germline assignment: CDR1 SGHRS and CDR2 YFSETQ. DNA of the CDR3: TGCGCCAGCAGCACGACAGGGGCGGGCGAGCAGTACTTC. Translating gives CASSTTGAGEQYF. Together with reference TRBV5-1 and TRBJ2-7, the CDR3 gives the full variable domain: KAGVTQTPRYLIKTRGQQVTLSCSPISGHRSVSWYQQTPGQGLQFLFEYFSETQRNKGNFPGRFSGRQFSNSRSEMNVSTLELGDSALYLCASSTTGAGEQYFGPGTRLTVT.

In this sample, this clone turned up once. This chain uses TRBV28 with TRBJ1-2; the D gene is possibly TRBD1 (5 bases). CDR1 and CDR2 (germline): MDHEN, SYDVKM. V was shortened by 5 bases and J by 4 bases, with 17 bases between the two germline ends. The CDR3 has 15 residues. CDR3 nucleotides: TGTGCCAGCAGTGGCGGAAGGGACGGGGGCTATGGCTACACCTTC. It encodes CASSGGRDGGYGYTF.

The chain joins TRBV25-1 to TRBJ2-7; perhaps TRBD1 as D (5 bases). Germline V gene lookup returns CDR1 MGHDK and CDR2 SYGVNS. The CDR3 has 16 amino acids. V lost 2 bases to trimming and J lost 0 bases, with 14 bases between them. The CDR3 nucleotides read TGTGCCAGCAGTGAAGGGGTTGGCAGGGCCTCCTACGAGCAGTACTTC. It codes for CASSEGVGRASYEQYF.

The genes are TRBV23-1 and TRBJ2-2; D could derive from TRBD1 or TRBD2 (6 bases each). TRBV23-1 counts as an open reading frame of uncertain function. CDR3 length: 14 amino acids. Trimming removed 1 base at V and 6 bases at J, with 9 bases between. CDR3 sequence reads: CASSQLGGAGELFF. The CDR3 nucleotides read TGCGCCAGCAGTCAATTGGGGGGCGCCGGGGAGCTGTTTTTT.

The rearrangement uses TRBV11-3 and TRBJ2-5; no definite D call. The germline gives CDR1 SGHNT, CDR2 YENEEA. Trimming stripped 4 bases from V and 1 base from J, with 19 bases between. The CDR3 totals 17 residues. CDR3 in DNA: TGTGCCAGCAGCTCCGGGCGTCTAGGGCAAATCCAAGAGACCCAGTACTTC. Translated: CASSSGRLGQIQETQYF. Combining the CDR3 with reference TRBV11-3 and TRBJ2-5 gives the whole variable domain EAGVVQSPRYKIIEKKQPVAFWCNPISGHNTLYWYLQNLGQGPELLIRYENEEAVDDSQLPKDRFSAERLKGVDSTLKIQPAELGDSAVYLCASSSGRLGQIQETQYFGPGTRLLVL.

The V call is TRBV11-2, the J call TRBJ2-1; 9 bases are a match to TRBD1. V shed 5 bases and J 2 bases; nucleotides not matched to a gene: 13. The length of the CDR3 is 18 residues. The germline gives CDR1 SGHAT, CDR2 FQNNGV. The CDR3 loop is CASSPNSGQGITYNEQFF. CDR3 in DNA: TGTGCCAGCAGCCCCAACTCCGGACAGGGGATAACCTACAATGAGCAGTTCTTC.